What follows are 30 T cell receptor beta chains derived from one specimen sequenced in a study of blood T cell repertoires in COVID-19. Assay: immunoSEQ multiplex PCR; the TCRdb copy retains only in-frame clones and omits some. The repertoire consists of about 490,000 clones, with 70% to 90% occurring once and the leading ten covering about 3.2%. The sequencing sample was made of peripheral blood. The source is a human donor in a cohort sampled during active COVID-19.

The rearrangement uses TRBV4-2 and TRBJ2-1; 13 bases fit TRBD2. The germline gives CDR1 LGHNA, CDR2 YNFKEQ. The CDR3 consists of 17 residues. V trimming: 1 base; J trimming: 4 bases; junction bases outside the gene matches: 4. The CDR3 sequence: CASSQAGTSGDYNEQFF. The CDR3 DNA reads TGTGCCAGCAGCCAAGCCGGGACTAGCGGGGATTACAATGAGCAGTTCTTC.

This clone was detected only once. V usage is TRBV5-4 and J usage is TRBJ2-1, with 9 nucleotides matching TRBD2. J gave up 10 bases and V 1 base, and 12 bases lay outside the gene matches. Germline V gene lookup returns CDR1 SGHNT and CDR2 YYREEE (reference sequence). The CDR3 covers 16 residues. DNA of the CDR3: TGTGCCAGCAGCTTGAGACTAGCGGCCCTAGATATGGAGCAGTTCTTC. This gives the protein CASSLRLAALDMEQFF.

The chain links TRBV4-2 to TRBJ1-4; D gene ambiguous. The CDR3 length is 15 residues. V dropped 0 bases and J dropped 7 bases, with 12 bases sitting between them. CDR1 is LGHNA and CDR2 is YNFKEQ in the germline V gene. The CDR3 loop reads CASSQDPRRVEKLFF. In DNA, the CDR3 is TGTGCCAGCAGCCAAGACCCCCGGAGGGTTGAAAAACTGTTTTTT.

The chain combines TRBV18 with TRBJ1-1; D remains unclear. Trimming stripped 2 bases from V and 5 bases from J, with 12 bases between. This CDR3 is built from 14 residues. The germline V gene encodes CDR1 KGHSH and CDR2 LQKENI. CDR3 sequence (DNA): TGTGCCAGCTCACCAGAGGGCGGGCAAACTGAAGCTTTCTTT. Protein sequence: CASSPEGGQTEAFF.

The chain combines TRBV6-6 with TRBJ1-5, with unresolved D. There are 15 residues in the CDR3. Germline V gene data show CDR1 as MNHNY and CDR2 as SVGAGI (reference sequence). Trimming left V 0 bases short and J 5 bases short, with 11 bases between. CDR3 bases: TGTGCCAGCAGTTACTCACGGGGAGGCTATCAGCCCCAGCATTTT. It translates to CASSYSRGGYQPQHF.

The gene calls are TRBV30 and TRBJ1-2, with TRBD1 matching 8 bases. The J segment lost 8 bases and the V segment lost 2 bases, leaving 10 bases of the junction unmatched. There are 14 residues in the CDR3. Germline CDR1 is GTSNPN and CDR2 is SVGIG (reference sequence). CDR3 sequence (DNA): TGTGCCTGGAGTCTCAGGGGGCGAATCCGAGGCTACACCTTC. Translating it yields CAWSLRGRIRGYTF.

The chain is built from TRBV6-5 and TRBJ1-5, with TRBD1 identical over 10 bases. The trim removed 7 bases at V and 9 bases at J, leaving 9 bases unmatched. In germline, CDR1 is MNHEY, CDR2 SVGAGI. CDR3 length: 14 amino acids. The CDR3 reads CASIPGTGVRPQHF. CDR3 nucleotide sequence: TGTGCCAGCATCCCCGGGACAGGGGTTAGGCCCCAGCATTTT.

The V gene is TRBV7-2, the J gene TRBJ2-5, with 7 bases lining up with TRBD2. Trimming cost V 6 bases and J 6 bases; bases outside gene matches: 7. Germline CDR1 is SGHTA and CDR2 is FQGNSA. The length of the CDR3 is 13 residues. CDR3 region: CASRRAGVQTQYF. DNA for the CDR3: TGTGCCAGCAGGAGGGCGGGGGTCCAGACCCAGTACTTC.

This chain joins TRBV29-1 and TRBJ1-3, with D tentatively TRBD1 (6 bases). The CDR3 is 13 amino acids. Germline values: CDR1 SQVTM, CDR2 ANQGSEA. The germline V and J ends were trimmed by 7 bases and 3 bases, with 13 bases remaining between them. The CDR3 reads CSATRTVGNTIYF. CDR3 DNA: TGCAGCGCAACGAGGACAGTTGGAAACACCATATATTTT.

The chain employs TRBV5-1 and TRBJ2-1; tentative D call: TRBD2 (6 bases). Germline V lookup: CDR1 SGHRS, CDR2 YFSETQ. V lost 0 bases and J 8 bases, leaving 9 bases between the germline ends. The CDR3 loop spans 13 amino acids. CDR3 protein: CASSLGTNYEQFF. The CDR3 DNA reads as TGCGCCAGCAGCTTGGGGACTAACTATGAGCAGTTCTTC.

The rearrangement uses TRBV18 and TRBJ1-4; D unclear. Germline lookup yields CDR1 KGHSH and CDR2 LQKENI. The CDR3 is made up of 15 amino acids. V shed 4 bases and J shed 6 bases, with 15 bases lying between them. Written as DNA, the CDR3 is TGTGCCAGCTCACTGGTTGGAGGGATCGATGAAAAACTGTTTTTT. Its protein product is CASSLVGGIDEKLFF.

The chain joins TRBV7-2 to TRBJ1-2, with D perhaps TRBD1 (6 bases). The V gene lost 0 bases and the J gene lost 8 bases, with 13 bases spanning the gap. The CDR3 totals 14 residues. CDR1 and CDR2 from the germline V gene are SGHTA and FQGNSA. The CDR3 sequence is CASSLAGGARGYTF. The DNA for the CDR3 is TGTGCCAGCAGCTTAGCGGGGGGGGCGCGAGGCTACACCTTC. Combining the CDR3 with reference TRBV7-2 and TRBJ1-2 gives the whole variable domain GAGVSQSPSNKVTEKGKDVELRCDPISGHTALYWYRQSLGQGLEFLIYFQGNSAPDKSGLPSDRFSAERTGGSVSTLTIQRTQQEDSAVYLCASSLAGGARGYTFGSGTRLTVV.

The genes are TRBV20-1 and TRBJ1-1, with 9 bases identical to TRBD1. V lost 3 bases, J lost 7 bases, and 0 bases stayed unmatched. The CDR3 totals 11 residues. Germline values: CDR1 DFQATT, CDR2 SNEGSKA (reference sequence). The CDR3 protein is CSARGQGEAFF. CDR3 bases: TGCAGTGCTAGGGGACAGGGTGAAGCTTTCTTT.

CDR3 amino acids: CASSQGLGQGTDTQYF. In DNA form, the CDR3 reads TGCGCCAGCAGCCAGGGACTGGGACAGGGAACAGATACGCAGTATTTT. The chain combines TRBV4-3 with TRBJ2-3, with 9 bases aligning to TRBD1. The germline gives CDR1 LGHNA, CDR2 YSLEER. The CDR3 contains 16 residues. V lost 3 bases and J lost 3; bases outside the gene matches: 7.

CDR3: CASSYRWNTGELFF. The CDR3 coding sequence is TGTGCCAGCAGCTACAGGTGGAACACCGGGGAGCTGTTTTTT. The chain employs TRBV28 and TRBJ2-2; tentatively, D is TRBD1 (5 bases). Trimming took 6 bases from V and 1 from J, leaving 9 bases between them. Looked up from germline, CDR1 is MDHEN and CDR2 is SYDVKM. This CDR3 spans 14 amino acids.

The CDR3 loop reads CASSPGDYYNEQFF. The CDR3, as DNA: TGTGCCAGTAGCCCCGGGGACTACTACAATGAGCAGTTCTTC. The chain combines TRBV19 with TRBJ2-1, with 7 bases matching TRBD2. Unmatched junction bases numbered 5, after V lost 6 bases and J lost 3 bases. CDR1 is LNHDA, CDR2 SQIVND, per germline (reference sequence). The CDR3 runs 14 residues.

Only one count was recorded for this clone. This chain uses TRBV30 with TRBJ1-4; 9 bases line up with TRBD1. V was clipped by 5 bases and J by 8 bases; unmatched bases: 6. This CDR3 contains 13 residues. CDR1 is GTSNPN, CDR2 SVGIG, per germline (reference sequence). CDR3: CAWEWDRAEKLFF. In nucleotides, the CDR3 is TGTGCCTGGGAGTGGGACAGGGCCGAAAAACTGTTTTTT.

The rearrangement links TRBV7-9 to TRBJ2-3; maybe TRBD2 (5 bases). The CDR3 consists of 15 residues. V was cut by 1 base and J by 3 bases, with 11 bases left in between. Per the germline V gene, CDR1 is SEHNR and CDR2 is FQNEAQ (reference sequence). The CDR3 bases are TGTGCCAGCAGCTTAGTTCGGGGAAGGACAGATACGCAGTATTTT. Protein sequence: CASSLVRGRTDTQYF.

This clone was seen a few times. This sequence joins TRBV30 and TRBJ1-4, with no clear D. This CDR3 has 14 residues. V was trimmed by 1 base and J by 4 bases, leaving 10 bases between them. Germline V gives CDR1 GTSNPN, CDR2 SVGIG (reference sequence). For the CDR3, the DNA is TGTGCCTGGAGTGATGGCAGATTTAATGAAAAACTGTTTTTT. This translates into CAWSDGRFNEKLFF.

The rearrangement uses TRBV28 and TRBJ1-6; 8 positions match TRBD1. The CDR3 contains 15 residues. Germline lookup yields CDR1 MDHEN and CDR2 SYDVKM. J was trimmed by 10 bases and V by 2 bases; bases with no gene match: 7. The CDR3 DNA reads TGTGCCAGCAGTTTACCGGACAGGGTAGGGTCACCCCTCCACTTT. Translating gives CASSLPDRVGSPLHF.

The chain recombines TRBV18 with TRBJ1-2; no clear D gene. Deletions cut 2 bases from V and 8 bases from J, with 12 bases between. Germline V CDR1 and CDR2: KGHSH, LQKENI. The CDR3 loop spans 13 amino acids. In nucleotides, the CDR3 is TGTGCCAGCTCACCAAGTGCCTTGAGGGGCTACACCTTC. It translates to CASSPSALRGYTF.

This clone has only a few counts. This sequence joins TRBV7-2 and TRBJ2-1, with 8 bases that match TRBD1. The CDR3 has 15 residues. The V and J ends lost 5 bases and 4 bases, in that order; junction bases with no gene match: 7. Germline V lookup: CDR1 SGHTA, CDR2 FQGNSA. The DNA of the CDR3 is TGTGCCAGCAGCATCCGGGACAGGATATACAATGAGCAGTTCTTC. This translates into CASSIRDRIYNEQFF. Supplemented by reference TRBV7-2 and TRBJ2-1, the full variable domain reads GAGVSQSPSNKVTEKGKDVELRCDPISGHTALYWYRQSLGQGLEFLIYFQGNSAPDKSGLPSDRFSAERTGGSVSTLTIQRTQQEDSAVYLCASSIRDRIYNEQFFGPGTRLTVL.

The chain couples TRBV19 to TRBJ1-3; a weak D match, TRBD1 (6 bases). Germline CDR1 reads LNHDA; CDR2 reads SQIVND (reference sequence). The length of the CDR3 is 17 residues. Trimming stripped 6 bases from V and 0 bases from J, with 18 bases between. The DNA for the CDR3 is TGTGCCAGTAGGGCTAGGGGGTCCACCCGCTCTGGAAACACCATATATTTT. Its translation is CASRARGSTRSGNTIYF.

The J gene is TRBJ2-5, the V gene TRBV24-1; TRBD1 aligns across 9 bases. CDR1 and CDR2 (germline): KGHDR, SFDVKD. The CDR3 has 19 residues. The ends lost 0 bases at V and 1 base at J; junction bases unmatched: 11. CDR3: CATSDLSAGTGIFQETQYF. CDR3 DNA: TGTGCCACCAGTGATTTGTCCGCAGGGACAGGGATTTTCCAAGAGACCCAGTACTTC.

The chain joins TRBV12-1 to TRBJ2-1; the table's D call TRBD2 went unverified against the DNA. TRBV12-1 is recorded as a pseudogene. The CDR3 is 18 amino acids. CDR3 sequence reads: CASSSGTSGSKPYNEQFF. CDR3 nucleotide sequence: TGTGCCAGCAGCTCCGGGACTAGCGGGAGTAAGCCCTACAATGAGCAGTTCTTC.

The chain employs TRBV19 and TRBJ1-2; maybe TRBD1 (6 bases). The V gene's germline CDR1 is LNHDA and CDR2 SQIVND (reference sequence). CDR3 length equals 15 residues. V was pared by 3 bases and J by 4 bases, with 15 bases between. The CDR3 sequence: CASSIGGGGGYGYTF. DNA of the CDR3: TGTGCCAGTAGTATCGGAGGGGGGGGCGGCTATGGCTACACCTTC.

The rearrangement joins TRBV19 to TRBJ1-5; D is uncertain. Per the germline V gene, CDR1 is LNHDA and CDR2 is SQIVND (reference sequence). V shed 5 bases and J shed 3 bases, with 8 bases lying between them. The CDR3 length is 13 residues. The CDR3 coding sequence is TGTGCCAGTAGTGTCATCCACAATCAGCCCCAGCATTTT. It specifies CASSVIHNQPQHF.

The rearrangement uses TRBV5-1 and TRBJ2-7; TRBD1 matches at 8 bases. Germline V gene data show CDR1 as SGHRS and CDR2 as YFSETQ. The CDR3 totals 15 residues. After removal of 4 bases from V and 5 bases from J, the junction contained 11 bases not matched to a gene. The CDR3 coding sequence is TGCGCCAGCAGCCGTGACAGGGGCCATCCTGACGAGCAGTACTTC. Its protein is CASSRDRGHPDEQYF.

To note about this clone: One junction end does not reproduce the germline sequence, and a read error may be involved. The rearrangement uses TRBV7-7 and TRBJ2-5, with 8 bases lining up with TRBD2. The germline gives CDR1 SSHAT, CDR2 FNYEAQ (reference sequence). This CDR3 comprises 15 residues. Written as DNA, the CDR3 is TGTGCTAGCAGCTTAGACGGGACTAGCCAAGAGACCCAGTACTTC. Translated: CASSLDGTSQETQYF.

The sample holds one count of this clone. This chain uses TRBV5-1 with TRBJ1-2; D is undetermined. CDR3 length equals 14 residues. V lost 0 bases, J lost 6 bases, and 12 bases lay in between. CDR1 and CDR2 (germline): SGHRS, YFSETQ. The CDR3 nucleotides are TGCGCCAGCAGCTTGGTAGATCACTCGGATGGCTACACCTTC. As protein: CASSLVDHSDGYTF. The full variable domain, with the rest looked up from reference TRBV5-1 and TRBJ1-2, is KAGVTQTPRYLIKTRGQQVTLSCSPISGHRSVSWYQQTPGQGLQFLFEYFSETQRNKGNFPGRFSGRQFSNSRSEMNVSTLELGDSALYLCASSLVDHSDGYTFGSGTRLTVV.